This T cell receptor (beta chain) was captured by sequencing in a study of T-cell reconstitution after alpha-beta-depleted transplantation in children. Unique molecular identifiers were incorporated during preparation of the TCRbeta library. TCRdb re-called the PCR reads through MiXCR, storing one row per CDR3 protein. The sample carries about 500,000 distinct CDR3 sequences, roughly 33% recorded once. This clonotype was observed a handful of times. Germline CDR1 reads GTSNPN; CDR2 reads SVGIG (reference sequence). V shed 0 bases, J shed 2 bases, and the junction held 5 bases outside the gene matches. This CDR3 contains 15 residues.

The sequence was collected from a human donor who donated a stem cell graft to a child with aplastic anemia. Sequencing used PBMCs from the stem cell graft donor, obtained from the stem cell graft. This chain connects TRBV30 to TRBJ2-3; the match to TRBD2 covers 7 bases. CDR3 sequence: CAWSVSGKHTDTQYF. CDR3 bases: TGTGCCTGGAGTGTAAGCGGGAAGCACACAGATACGCAGTATTTT.